A single sample gave rise to the 31 T cell receptor beta chains below, sequenced in a study of shared clonotypes between healthy human individuals. Repertoires were generated with immunoSEQ multiplex PCR, while TCRdb's copy carries only in-frame clones and drops some. Altogether around 990,000 clones are present, around three quarters being singletons, with the ten largest covering roughly 0.9%. Sequencing was carried out using memory CD4+ T cells from PBMCs. As to subset: CD45RA-negative fraction. These TCRs come from a man aged 18 to 30 in good health. Some clones in this sample may be carry-over from other donors' samples.

The chain joins TRBV5-1 to TRBJ2-1; D may be TRBD1 (6 bases). CDR1 is SGHRS and CDR2 is YFSETQ in the germline V gene. Trimming took 4 bases from V and 2 from J, leaving 13 bases between them. The CDR3 contains 15 residues. The CDR3 loop is CASSEAGDTYNEQFF. The CDR3 region has the DNA TGCGCCAGCAGCGAAGCCGGGGACACCTACAATGAGCAGTTCTTC.

This chain links TRBV2 with TRBJ1-2, with TRBD1 identical over 9 bases. Trimming cost V 8 bases and J 7 bases; bases outside gene matches: 8. The CDR3 totals 13 residues. CDR1 is SNHLY, CDR2 FYNNEI, per germline. Here the CDR3 reads CASVTGTGSGYTF. The CDR3 coding sequence is TGTGCCAGCGTGACCGGGACAGGGTCTGGCTACACCTTC.

The J gene is TRBJ1-1, the V gene TRBV10-3, with TRBD1 identical over 12 bases. CDR3 length: 15 residues. Trimming cost V 8 bases and J 3 bases; bases outside gene matches: 7. Germline V gene lookup returns CDR1 ENHRY and CDR2 SYGVKD. The CDR3 bases are TGTGCCATCGGGACAGGGGGCCTTGTCGACACTGAAGCTTTCTTT. Protein: CAIGTGGLVDTEAFF.

Regarding this clone: Other DNA sequences in this sample translate to the same CDR3. The chain combines TRBV27 with TRBJ1-2; D is uncertain. CDR1 MNHEY and CDR2 SMNVEV come from the germline V gene (reference sequence). V was cut by 4 bases and J by 5 bases, with 5 bases left in between. The CDR3 is made up of 11 amino acids. The DNA of the CDR3 is TGTGCCAGCAGTTCCGGTTATGGCTACACCTTC. Translation gives CASSSGYGYTF.

V usage is TRBV27 and J usage is TRBJ1-3; D remains ambiguous. Germline lookup yields CDR1 MNHEY and CDR2 SMNVEV (reference sequence). This CDR3 comprises 13 residues. V was cut by 5 bases and J by 8 bases, with 13 bases left in between. CDR3 sequence: CASSPREGDTIYF. CDR3 DNA: TGTGCCAGCAGTCCCCGCGAGGGAGACACCATATATTTT.

This rearrangement joins TRBV18 to TRBJ1-2; 7 bases line up with TRBD1. The CDR3 spans 13 residues. In germline, CDR1 is KGHSH, CDR2 LQKENI. Trimming at V came to 6 bases and at J to 3 bases, leaving 4 bases not matched to a gene. The CDR3, as DNA: TGTGCCAGCTCCCAAACAGGGGACTATGGCTACACCTTC. It encodes CASSQTGDYGYTF. Full variable domain (remainder filled in from reference TRBV18 and TRBJ1-2): NAGVMQNPRHLVRRRGQEARLRCSPMKGHSHVYWYRQLPEEGLKFMVYLQKENIIDESGMPKERFSAEFPKEGPSILRIQQVVRGDSAAYFCASSQTGDYGYTFGSGTRLTVV.

V is TRBV28 and J is TRBJ1-2, with D tentatively TRBD1 (5 bases). Trimming removed 6 bases at V and 1 base at J, with 21 bases between. This CDR3 comprises 17 residues. The germline V gene has CDR1 MDHEN and CDR2 SYDVKM. CDR3 loop: CASRPTAGDAHNYGYTF. The CDR3 DNA reads as TGTGCCAGCAGACCAACCGCGGGGGACGCTCATAACTATGGCTACACCTTC.

The rearrangement joins TRBV28 to TRBJ2-2; 8 nucleotides match TRBD1. Germline CDR1 reads MDHEN; CDR2 reads SYDVKM. V was pared by 4 bases and J by 1 base, with 14 bases of the junction left unmatched. This CDR3 comprises 19 residues. In nucleotides, the CDR3 is TGTGCCAGCAGTTCGAGGCCCGGGACAGGCCCTTGGAACACCGGGGAGCTGTTTTTT. It is translated as CASSSRPGTGPWNTGELFF.

The chain combines TRBV9 with TRBJ2-2; the match to TRBD2 covers 10 bases. J was trimmed by 0 bases and V by 4 bases; bases with no gene match: 3. Germline-derived CDR1 and CDR2 are SGDLS and YYNGEE. This CDR3 is built from 16 residues. The CDR3 DNA reads as TGTGCCAGCAGCCGGACTAGCGGAGCGAACACCGGGGAGCTGTTTTTT. Amino acid sequence: CASSRTSGANTGELFF.

J is TRBJ2-5 and V is TRBV6-1; 8 bases match TRBD2. This CDR3 has 14 amino acids. CDR1 and CDR2 (germline): MNHNS, SASEGT. After removal of 8 bases from V and 3 bases from J, the junction contained 8 bases not matched to a gene. In DNA, the CDR3 is TGTGCCAGCCTTATGGATAGCGGGAAAGAGACCCAGTACTTC. Amino acid sequence: CASLMDSGKETQYF.

There are many counts of this clone. The chain uses TRBV5-1 and TRBJ1-1, with D perhaps matching TRBD1 (6 bases). The germline V gene encodes CDR1 SGHRS and CDR2 YFSETQ. The CDR3 contains 15 residues. V gave up 4 bases and J gave up 0 bases, with 13 bases separating them. The DNA of the CDR3 is TGCGCCAGCAGCGCACCGACAGGTGTGAACACTGAAGCTTTCTTT. It translates to CASSAPTGVNTEAFF. The full variable domain, its missing parts supplied by reference TRBV5-1 and TRBJ1-1, is KAGVTQTPRYLIKTRGQQVTLSCSPISGHRSVSWYQQTPGQGLQFLFEYFSETQRNKGNFPGRFSGRQFSNSRSEMNVSTLELGDSALYLCASSAPTGVNTEAFFGQGTRLTVV.

This rearrangement joins TRBV4-1 to TRBJ2-6; D is possibly TRBD1 or TRBD2 (5 bases each). CDR1 and CDR2 from the germline V gene are MGHRA and YSYEKL. The CDR3 totals 17 residues. V dropped 4 bases and J dropped 3 bases, with 16 bases sitting between them. CDR3 residues: CASSRGVEKLGANVLTF. CDR3 DNA: TGCGCCAGCAGCCGAGGGGTTGAGAAGCTTGGGGCCAACGTCCTGACTTTC.

The CDR3, as DNA: TGTGCCAGCAGCCGTCCCCCGGGACAAGGGAACTACAATGAGCAGTTCTTC. Encoded protein: CASSRPPGQGNYNEQFF. The chain recombines TRBV7-3 with TRBJ2-1; D possibly corresponds to TRBD1 (6 bases). The CDR3 length is 17 residues. Looked up from germline, CDR1 is SGHTA and CDR2 is FQGTGA. Trimming stripped 5 bases from V and 3 bases from J, with 20 bases between.

This sequence joins TRBV5-1 and TRBJ2-3; unclear D gene. The CDR3 runs 14 residues. CDR1 is SGHRS and CDR2 is YFSETQ in the germline V gene. Between the trimmed V and J ends, which lost 7 bases and 2 bases, there was a span of 14 bases. The CDR3 region is CASSPRLATDTQYF. The CDR3 DNA is TGCGCCAGCTCTCCTCGTCTTGCCACAGATACGCAGTATTTT.

The chain joins TRBV28 to TRBJ1-1, with 7 bases matching TRBD1. The CDR3 length is 15 residues. V lost 6 bases and J lost 2; bases outside the gene matches: 9. Per germline, CDR1 MDHEN and CDR2 SYDVKM. The CDR3 nucleotides are TGTGCCAGCAGGCGGCCAGGGGGGATTAACACTGAAGCTTTCTTT. Translating it yields CASRRPGGINTEAFF.

The chain employs TRBV5-1 and TRBJ2-2, with D hard to call. V lost 4 bases and J 6 bases, leaving 10 bases between the germline ends. CDR1 is SGHRS, CDR2 YFSETQ, per germline. This CDR3 spans 13 amino acids. CDR3 DNA sequence: TGCGCCAGCAGCCAGCGTCCACCCGGGGAGCTGTTTTTT. Protein product: CASSQRPPGELFF.

As to this clone: The junction departs from germline at one end; a sequencing error may be responsible. This same CDR3 is encoded by further DNA sequences in the sample. The J gene is TRBJ1-1, the V gene TRBV6-6; D call uncertain. CDR1 and CDR2 (germline): MNHNY, SVGAGI (reference sequence). This CDR3 contains 13 residues. The CDR3 DNA reads as TGTGCCAGCAGTTACCCAGAGAACACTGAAGCTTTCTTC. It yields the protein CASSYPENTEAFF.

This clone occurred once. The J gene is TRBJ2-2, the V gene TRBV5-1, with D possibly being TRBD1 (6 bases). V was trimmed by 3 bases and J by 3 bases, leaving 18 bases between them. The germline gives CDR1 SGHRS, CDR2 YFSETQ. This CDR3 contains 17 residues. The CDR3 sequence is CASSSLRTDRYTGELFF. The CDR3 nucleotides are TGCGCCAGCAGCTCCCTCAGGACGGACAGATACACCGGGGAGCTGTTTTTT.

V usage is TRBV6-5 and J usage is TRBJ2-3, with D perhaps matching TRBD1 or TRBD2 (5 bases each). Germline assignment: CDR1 MNHEY and CDR2 SVGAGI. The CDR3 consists of 15 residues. V was pared by 2 bases and J by 5 bases, with 14 bases between. The CDR3 loop reads CASSYGTGRGDTQYF. The CDR3 coding sequence is TGTGCCAGCAGTTACGGGACGGGACGAGGAGATACGCAGTATTTT.

The J gene is TRBJ1-2, the V gene TRBV25-1, with D uncertain. V lost 4 bases and J lost 3, with 9 bases in between. Germline V gene data show CDR1 as MGHDK and CDR2 as SYGVNS. CDR3 length: 13 residues. This CDR3 is CASSGAGYYGYTF. The CDR3 DNA reads TGTGCCAGCAGTGGGGCCGGATACTATGGCTACACCTTC.

CDR3 residues: CASSPSTEVYGYTF. Here the CDR3 DNA reads TGTGCCAGCTCACCAAGTACGGAGGTCTATGGCTACACCTTC. The chain combines TRBV18 with TRBJ1-2; D is ambiguous. The germline gives CDR1 KGHSH, CDR2 LQKENI. The CDR3 covers 14 residues. Trimming cost V 2 bases and J 4 bases, with 11 bases left between them. Together with reference TRBV18 and TRBJ1-2, the CDR3 gives the full variable domain: NAGVMQNPRHLVRRRGQEARLRCSPMKGHSHVYWYRQLPEEGLKFMVYLQKENIIDESGMPKERFSAEFPKEGPSILRIQQVVRGDSAAYFCASSPSTEVYGYTFGSGTRLTVV.

The chain has TRBV28 and TRBJ1-1; D unclear. Trimming stripped 4 bases from V and 12 bases from J, with 24 bases between. Germline CDR1 MDHEN, CDR2 SYDVKM. The CDR3 runs 15 residues. The CDR3 DNA sequence: TGTGCCAGCAGTTCCTATTCCCTTCAGGACGGAAAGTCTTTCTTT. This translates into CASSSYSLQDGKSFF. Complete variable domain (other parts from reference TRBV28 and TRBJ1-1): DVKVTQSSRYLVKRTGEKVFLECVQDMDHENMFWYRQDPGLGLRLIYFSYDVKMKEKGDIPEGYSVSREKKERFSLILESASTNQTSMYLCASSSYSLQDGKSFFGQGTRLTVV.

This clone has a single count. The chain has TRBV4-2 and TRBJ2-1; D is unclear. Germline V lookup: CDR1 LGHNA, CDR2 YNFKEQ. Deletions cut 0 bases from V and 2 bases from J, with 14 bases between. The CDR3 has 17 amino acids. CDR3 region: CASSQEGTTQPYNEQFF. CDR3 DNA: TGTGCCAGCAGCCAAGAAGGCACGACCCAACCCTACAATGAGCAGTTCTTC.

This chain connects TRBV7-2 to TRBJ2-5, with TRBD1 as a possible D gene (6 bases). The CDR3 is 15 amino acids. The germline CDR1 and CDR2 sequences are SGHTA and FQGNSA. V lost 5 bases, J lost 0 bases, and 13 bases lay in between. The chain's CDR3 is CASSNFRTDQETQYF. The CDR3 region has the DNA TGTGCCAGCAGCAATTTTCGGACAGACCAAGAGACCCAGTACTTC.

The chain uses TRBV30 and TRBJ2-1; D remains unclear. The CDR3 consists of 13 residues. Trimming pared 0 bases from V and 13 bases from J, leaving 16 bases between. CDR1 is GTSNPN, CDR2 SVGIG, per germline (reference sequence). This CDR3 reads CAWSVHPSVPQFF. CDR3 nucleotide sequence: TGTGCCTGGAGTGTACACCCCTCGGTCCCTCAGTTCTTC.

This chain links TRBV20-1 with TRBJ1-1; no definite D call. This CDR3 spans 11 amino acids. Germline V gives CDR1 DFQATT, CDR2 SNEGSKA (reference sequence). V lost 6 bases and J 1 base, leaving 6 bases between the germline ends. The CDR3 coding sequence is TGCAGTGCAGCGAGGAACACTGAAGCTTTCTTT. Protein: CSAARNTEAFF.

A remark on this clone: At one boundary the junction diverges from the germline segment, which might be a read error. V is TRBV5-1 and J is TRBJ2-1, with 9 nucleotides matching TRBD1. The germline gives CDR1 SGHRS, CDR2 YFSETQ. This CDR3 comprises 15 residues. CDR3 coding DNA: TGTGCCACGCGGGAATGGGGACAGGGTCACAATGAGCAGTTCTTC. Amino acid sequence: CATREWGQGHNEQFF.

The chain uses TRBV2 and TRBJ1-2; D gene unclear. The CDR3 runs 12 residues. V gave up 7 bases and J gave up 4 bases, with 10 bases separating them. Germline CDR1 is SNHLY and CDR2 is FYNNEI. DNA for the CDR3: TGTGCCAGCAAGGCGGGAGGCTATGGCTACACCTTC. Its protein is CASKAGGYGYTF.

This clone has more than one count but fewer than ten. The chain couples TRBV28 to TRBJ2-7, with D possibly TRBD1 on 6 matching bases. CDR1 and CDR2 (germline): MDHEN, SYDVKM. The CDR3 is 13 residues long. Trimming took off 7 bases at V and 6 bases at J, with 16 bases between the two ends. The CDR3 coding sequence is TGTGCCAGCAATCTCCCGAGCAGGGGCGAGCAGTACTTC. This sequence encodes CASNLPSRGEQYF.

This clone was recorded a few times. The chain combines TRBV28 with TRBJ1-3; a weak D match, TRBD1 (5 bases). V was clipped by 1 base and J by 7 bases, with 14 bases between them. Per germline, CDR1 MDHEN and CDR2 SYDVKM. The CDR3 is 15 amino acids. CDR3 coding DNA: TGTGCCAGCAGTTTATTGGGGCTTGGGGGGAACACCATATATTTT. Amino acids: CASSLLGLGGNTIYF. Full variable domain (remainder filled in from reference TRBV28 and TRBJ1-3): DVKVTQSSRYLVKRTGEKVFLECVQDMDHENMFWYRQDPGLGLRLIYFSYDVKMKEKGDIPEGYSVSREKKERFSLILESASTNQTSMYLCASSLLGLGGNTIYFGEGSWLTVV.

The CDR3 region is CASALDRGDTGELFF. As DNA, the CDR3 is TGCGCCAGCGCTCTGGACAGGGGCGACACCGGGGAGCTGTTTTTT. This chain connects TRBV5-1 to TRBJ2-2; 9 bases map to TRBD1. The CDR3 has 15 amino acids. CDR1 and CDR2 from the germline V gene are SGHRS and YFSETQ. V was clipped by 7 bases and J by 3 bases; unmatched bases: 7.